This T cell receptor beta chain came from a study of T-cell reconstitution after alpha-beta-depleted transplantation in children (dated by TCRdb to the mid-2010s). Background on the whole study: T-cell immune reconstitution after TCRalphabeta/CD19-depleted allogeneic hematopoietic cell transplantation in children was quantitatively tracked in the study by means of TCR repertoire profiling.

This clonotype was counted ten times or more. Its antigen specificity is not known. Per-nucleotide qualities are absent, and no much larger clonotype sits a single base away. Library preparation used PCR. Sequencing took place on an Illumina HiSeq 2500. TCR library preparation used molecular barcoding, with unique molecular identifiers applied to normalize quantification of the TCRbeta repertoire. The public reads were reprocessed in TCRdb via fastp at Q25 and MiXCR, keeping in-frame beta chains. Rows are unified per CDR3 protein, each entry keeping the most common DNA and genes. The sample includes roughly 300,000 distinct CDR3 sequences, with 9.9% observed a single time. The ten largest make up about a tenth of the sample. The CDR3 measures 13 amino acids from cysteine to phenylalanine. Of the read, only the CDR3 DNA is kept; its 39 bases are in frame from base 1. Trimmed from V: 7 bases; trimmed from J: 6 bases; junction bases lacking a gene match: 5.

The sequence links TRBV12-3 or TRBV12-4 to TRBJ2-2; TRBD1 matches 7 bases in the middle. The sequencing used PBMCs from the stem cell graft donor, collected from the stem cell graft. The receptor comes from a human donor who donated a stem cell graft to a child with SCID. CDR3 loop: CASIIRGSGELFF. The DNA sequence is as follows: TGTGCCAGCATTATCAGGGGGTCCGGGGAGCTGTTTTTT.